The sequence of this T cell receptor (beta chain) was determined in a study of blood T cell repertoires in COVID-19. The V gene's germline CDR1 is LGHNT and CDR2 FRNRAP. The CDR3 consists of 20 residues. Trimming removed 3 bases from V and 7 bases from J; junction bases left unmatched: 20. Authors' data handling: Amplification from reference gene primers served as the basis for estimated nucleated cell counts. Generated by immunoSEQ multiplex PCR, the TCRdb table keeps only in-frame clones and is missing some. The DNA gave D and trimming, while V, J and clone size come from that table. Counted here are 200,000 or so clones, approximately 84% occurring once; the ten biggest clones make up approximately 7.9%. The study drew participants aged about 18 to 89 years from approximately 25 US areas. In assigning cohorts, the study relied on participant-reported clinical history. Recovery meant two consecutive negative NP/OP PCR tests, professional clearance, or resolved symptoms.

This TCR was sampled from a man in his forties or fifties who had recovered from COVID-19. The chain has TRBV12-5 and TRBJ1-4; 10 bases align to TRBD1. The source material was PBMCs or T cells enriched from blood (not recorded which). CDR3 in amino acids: CASGFLLTGGLSKLGEKLFF. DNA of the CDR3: TGTGCTAGTGGTTTCCTATTGACAGGGGGCCTATCAAAGTTGGGTGAAAAACTGTTTTTT.